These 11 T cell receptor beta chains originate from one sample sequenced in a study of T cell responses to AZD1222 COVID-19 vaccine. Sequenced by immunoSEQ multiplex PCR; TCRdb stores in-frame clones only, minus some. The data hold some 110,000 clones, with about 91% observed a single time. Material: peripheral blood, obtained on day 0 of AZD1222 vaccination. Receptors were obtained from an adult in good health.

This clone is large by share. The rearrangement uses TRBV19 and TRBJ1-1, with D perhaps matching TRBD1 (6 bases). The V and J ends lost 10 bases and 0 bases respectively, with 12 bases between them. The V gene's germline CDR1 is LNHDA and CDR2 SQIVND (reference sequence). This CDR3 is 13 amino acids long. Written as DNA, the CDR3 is TGTGCCACCGAGGACAGAATGAACACTGAAGCTTTCTTT. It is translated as CATEDRMNTEAFF. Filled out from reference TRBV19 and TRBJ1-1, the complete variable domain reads DGGITQSPKYLFRKEGQNVTLSCEQNLNHDAMYWYRQDPGQGLRLIYYSQIVNDFQKGDIAEGYSVSREKKESFPLTVTSAQKNPTAFYLCATEDRMNTEAFFGQGTRLTVV.

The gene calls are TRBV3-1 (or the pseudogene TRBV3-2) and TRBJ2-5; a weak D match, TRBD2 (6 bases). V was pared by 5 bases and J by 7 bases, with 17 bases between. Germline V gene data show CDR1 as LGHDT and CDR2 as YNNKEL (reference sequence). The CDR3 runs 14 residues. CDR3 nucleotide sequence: TGTGCCAGCAGCGGGGCCGGACTGGGGGGGACCCAGTACTTC. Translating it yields CASSGAGLGGTQYF.

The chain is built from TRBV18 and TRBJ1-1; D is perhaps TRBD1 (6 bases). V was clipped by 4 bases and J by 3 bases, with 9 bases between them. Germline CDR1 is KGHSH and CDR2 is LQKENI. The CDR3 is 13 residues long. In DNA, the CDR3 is TGTGCCAGCTCACTCAGGGGAGACACTGAAGCTTTCTTT. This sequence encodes CASSLRGDTEAFF.

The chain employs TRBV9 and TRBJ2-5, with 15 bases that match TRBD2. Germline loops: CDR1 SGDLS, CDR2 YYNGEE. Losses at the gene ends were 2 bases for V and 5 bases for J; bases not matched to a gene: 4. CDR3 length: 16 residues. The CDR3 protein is CASSVGLAGGRETQYF. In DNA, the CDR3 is TGTGCCAGCAGCGTTGGACTAGCGGGGGGGCGGGAGACCCAGTACTTC.

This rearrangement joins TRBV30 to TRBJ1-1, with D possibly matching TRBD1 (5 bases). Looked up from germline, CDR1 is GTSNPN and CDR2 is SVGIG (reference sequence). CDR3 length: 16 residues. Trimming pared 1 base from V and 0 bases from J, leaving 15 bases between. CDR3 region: CAWSARDLIMNTEAFF. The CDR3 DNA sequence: TGTGCCTGGAGTGCCCGGGACCTTATTATGAACACTGAAGCTTTCTTT.

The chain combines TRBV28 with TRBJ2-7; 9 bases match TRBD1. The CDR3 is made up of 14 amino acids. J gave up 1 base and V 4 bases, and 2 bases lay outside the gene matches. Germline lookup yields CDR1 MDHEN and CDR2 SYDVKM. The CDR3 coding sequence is TGTGCCAGCAGTTCCGGGACAGGGTCCTACGAGCAGTACTTC. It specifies CASSSGTGSYEQYF.

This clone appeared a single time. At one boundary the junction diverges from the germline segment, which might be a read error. The CDR3 DNA is TGTGCCAGCTGTTACAGGGGCGGCACTGAAGCTTTCTTT. This translates into CASCYRGGTEAFF. V usage is TRBV6-5 and J usage is TRBJ1-1, with 7 positions matching TRBD1. Germline-derived CDR1 and CDR2 are MNHEY and SVGAGI. The CDR3 contains 13 residues.

The CDR3 bases are TGTGCCAGCAGCCCCCTTGGACAGGGGGATCACGAGCAGTACTTC. It codes for CASSPLGQGDHEQYF. V and J are TRBV13 and TRBJ2-7; TRBD1 aligns across 10 bases. The CDR3 consists of 15 residues. With 5 bases clipped from V and 5 bases from J, the junction kept 9 bases outside the gene matches. Germline V gene lookup returns CDR1 PRHDT and CDR2 FYEKMQ (reference sequence).

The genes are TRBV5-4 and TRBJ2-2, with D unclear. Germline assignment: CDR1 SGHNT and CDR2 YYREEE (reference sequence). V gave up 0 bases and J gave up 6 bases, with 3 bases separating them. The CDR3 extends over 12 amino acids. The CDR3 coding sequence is TGTGCCAGCAGCTTGGCCGCCGGGGAGCTGTTTTTT. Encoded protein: CASSLAAGELFF. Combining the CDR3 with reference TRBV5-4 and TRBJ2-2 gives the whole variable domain ETGVTQSPTHLIKTRGQQVTLRCSSQSGHNTVSWYQQALGQGPQFIFQYYREEENGRGNFPPRFSGLQFPNYSSELNVNALELDDSALYLCASSLAAGELFFGEGSRLTVL.

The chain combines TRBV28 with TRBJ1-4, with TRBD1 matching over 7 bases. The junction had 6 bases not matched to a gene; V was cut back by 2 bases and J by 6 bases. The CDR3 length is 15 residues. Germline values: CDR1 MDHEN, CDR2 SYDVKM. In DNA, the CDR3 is TGTGCCAGCAGTTTAGGAGGGGGCAGGTATGAAAAACTGTTTTTT. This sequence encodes CASSLGGGRYEKLFF.

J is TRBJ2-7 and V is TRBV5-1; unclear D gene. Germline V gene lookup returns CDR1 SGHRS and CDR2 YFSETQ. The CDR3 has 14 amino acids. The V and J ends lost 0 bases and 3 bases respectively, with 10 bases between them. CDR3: CASSLGGPGYEQYF. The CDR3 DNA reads TGCGCCAGCAGCTTGGGAGGCCCCGGCTACGAGCAGTACTTC.